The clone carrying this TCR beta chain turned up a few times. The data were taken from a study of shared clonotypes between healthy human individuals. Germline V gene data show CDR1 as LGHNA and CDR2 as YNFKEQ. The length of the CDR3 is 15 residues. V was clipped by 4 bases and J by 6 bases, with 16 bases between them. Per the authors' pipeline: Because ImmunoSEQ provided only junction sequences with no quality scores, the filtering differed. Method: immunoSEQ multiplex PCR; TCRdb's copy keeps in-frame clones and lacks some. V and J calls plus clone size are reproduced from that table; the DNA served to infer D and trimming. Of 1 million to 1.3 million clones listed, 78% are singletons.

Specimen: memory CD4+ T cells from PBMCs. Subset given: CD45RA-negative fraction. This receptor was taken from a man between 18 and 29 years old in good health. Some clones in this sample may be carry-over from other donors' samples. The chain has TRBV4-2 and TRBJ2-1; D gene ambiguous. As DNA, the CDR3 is TGTGCCAGCAGCCCCACGGGTGATCCGGGCAATGAGCAGTTCTTC. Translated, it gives CASSPTGDPGNEQFF.